These 11 T cell receptor beta chains were sequenced from one sample in a study of blood T cell repertoires in COVID-19. Profiled with immunoSEQ multiplex PCR; TCRdb holds only in-frame clones, not every one. The repertoire includes approximately 500,000 clones, roughly 85% of them detected once, and more than 3% sits in the top ten. The specimen was peripheral blood. The receptors come from a human donor in a cohort sampled during active COVID-19.

The chain joins TRBV6-5 to TRBJ2-7, with a tentative D call TRBD1 (6 bases). Germline CDR1 is MNHEY and CDR2 is SVGAGI. With 6 bases removed from V and 1 base from J, the gap between germline ends came to 13 bases. This CDR3 spans 14 amino acids. The CDR3 nucleotides read TGTGCCAGCAGCCGACATCAGGGGTCCTACGAGCAGTACTTC. Protein: CASSRHQGSYEQYF.

V is TRBV5-1 and J is TRBJ2-7, with 12 bases matching TRBD2. The CDR3 covers 15 residues. The V segment lost 4 bases and the J segment 5 bases; nucleotides outside the gene matches: 7. The germline CDR1 and CDR2 sequences are SGHRS and YFSETQ. The CDR3 coding sequence is TGCGCCAGCAGCCGGGAGGGACTAGCGGGCGACGAGCAGTACTTC. Translated: CASSREGLAGDEQYF.

This chain joins TRBV19 and TRBJ2-7; 10 positions agree with TRBD2. V was clipped by 1 base and J by 6 bases; unmatched bases: 6. The CDR3 spans 15 residues. Per the germline V gene, CDR1 is LNHDA and CDR2 is SQIVND (reference sequence). The CDR3 DNA follows: TGTGCCAGTAGTATAGTGGCTAGCGGGAGAGCCGAGCAGTACTTC. Translated, it gives CASSIVASGRAEQYF. The full variable domain, its missing parts supplied by reference TRBV19 and TRBJ2-7, is DGGITQSPKYLFRKEGQNVTLSCEQNLNHDAMYWYRQDPGQGLRLIYYSQIVNDFQKGDIAEGYSVSREKKESFPLTVTSAQKNPTAFYLCASSIVASGRAEQYFGPGTRLTVT.

This chain links TRBV2 with TRBJ2-7; tentatively, D is TRBD2 (5 bases). CDR3 size: 14 residues. Germline CDR1 and CDR2: SNHLY and FYNNEI. Trimming left V 4 bases short and J 6 bases short, with 16 bases between. CDR3 region: CASSVERAGLEQYF. As DNA, the CDR3 is TGTGCCAGCAGTGTGGAGAGGGCCGGGCTCGAGCAGTACTTC.

The chain employs TRBV7-9 and TRBJ2-5; 9 bases are a match to TRBD1. CDR3 length: 16 amino acids. Unmatched junction bases numbered 11, after V lost 5 bases and J lost 4 bases. The germline V gene has CDR1 SEHNR and CDR2 FQNEAQ (reference sequence). DNA for the CDR3: TGTGCCAGCAGCCCTATTCTGGGGACAGGGACAGAGACCCAGTACTTC. Protein product: CASSPILGTGTETQYF.

V is TRBV28 and J is TRBJ2-6; TRBD1 aligns across 8 bases. There are 17 residues in the CDR3. In germline, CDR1 is MDHEN, CDR2 SYDVKM. The trim removed 2 bases at V and 1 base at J, leaving 4 bases unmatched. CDR3 loop: CASSLGQGASGANVLTF. CDR3 coding DNA: TGTGCCAGCAGTTTAGGGCAGGGGGCATCTGGGGCCAACGTCCTGACTTTC.

The table lists this clone with a few counts. The V gene is TRBV30, the J gene TRBJ1-1, with TRBD1 as a possible D gene (6 bases). Trimming shortened V by 2 bases and J by 3 bases, and 10 bases separated the two germline ends. Germline assignment: CDR1 GTSNPN and CDR2 SVGIG (reference sequence). The CDR3 spans 13 residues. CDR3 loop: CAWSKNRDTEAFF. Here the CDR3 DNA reads TGTGCCTGGAGTAAGAACAGGGACACTGAAGCTTTCTTT.

The chain couples TRBV5-1 to TRBJ2-2, with D unclear. CDR3 size: 18 residues. CDR1 and CDR2 from the germline V gene are SGHRS and YFSETQ. Trimming cost V 4 bases and J 4 bases, with 23 bases left between them. DNA of the CDR3: TGCGCCAGCAGCCCCCCGCTTCAGGCCCAAGGTCGCACCGGGGAGCTGTTTTTT. This encodes CASSPPLQAQGRTGELFF.

The CDR3 DNA reads as TGTGCCACCAGCAGACTACAGGGGGATACTGAAGCTTTCTTT. Encoded protein: CATSRLQGDTEAFF. V and J are TRBV15 and TRBJ1-1, with 8 nucleotides matching TRBD1. The germline V gene has CDR1 LNHNV and CDR2 YYDKDF (reference sequence). The V gene end was trimmed by 2 bases and the J gene end by 5 bases; junction bases not matched to a gene: 4. CDR3 length: 14 residues.

The chain has TRBV18 and TRBJ1-2; 10 bases are a match to TRBD1. Germline V lookup: CDR1 KGHSH, CDR2 LQKENI. The CDR3 has 19 residues. V lost 0 bases to trimming and J lost 5 bases; unmatched junction nucleotides: 15. CDR3 nucleotide sequence: TGTGCCAGCTCACCACCGGGACAGGGGACAACCGGGCCTTTTTATGGCTACACCTTC. Its protein product is CASSPPGQGTTGPFYGYTF.

The gene calls are TRBV5-1 and TRBJ2-7, with 8 bases that match TRBD1. After removal of 0 bases from V and 3 bases from J, the junction contained 5 bases not matched to a gene. Germline V gene sequence: CDR1 SGHRS, CDR2 YFSETQ. The CDR3 totals 15 residues. CDR3 loop: CASSLEQGGVYEQYF. In DNA form, the CDR3 reads TGCGCCAGCAGCTTGGAACAGGGGGGAGTCTACGAGCAGTACTTC. The full variable domain, in which reference TRBV5-1 and TRBJ2-7 provide the parts outside the CDR3, is KAGVTQTPRYLIKTRGQQVTLSCSPISGHRSVSWYQQTPGQGLQFLFEYFSETQRNKGNFPGRFSGRQFSNSRSEMNVSTLELGDSALYLCASSLEQGGVYEQYFGPGTRLTVT.